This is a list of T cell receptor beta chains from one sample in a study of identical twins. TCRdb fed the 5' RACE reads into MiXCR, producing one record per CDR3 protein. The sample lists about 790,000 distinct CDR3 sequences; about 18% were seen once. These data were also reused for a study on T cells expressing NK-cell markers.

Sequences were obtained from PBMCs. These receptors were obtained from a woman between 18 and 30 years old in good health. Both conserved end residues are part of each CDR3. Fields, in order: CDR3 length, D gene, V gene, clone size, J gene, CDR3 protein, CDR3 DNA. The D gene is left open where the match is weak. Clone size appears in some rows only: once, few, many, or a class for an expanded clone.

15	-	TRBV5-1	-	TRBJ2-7	CASSPPWAASYEQYF	TGCGCCAGCAGCCCACCCTGGGCAGCCTCCTACGAGCAGTACTTC
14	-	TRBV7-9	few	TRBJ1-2	CASSLGGRTKGYTF	TGTGCCAGCAGCTTAGGGGGGAGGACAAAAGGCTACACCTTC
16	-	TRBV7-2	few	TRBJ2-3	CASSTPLGRLTDTQYF	TGTGCCAGCAGCACTCCCCTGGGGCGACTCACAGATACGCAGTATTTT
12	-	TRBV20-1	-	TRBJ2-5	CSASRQVATEYF	TGCAGTGCTAGTAGGCAGGTGGCGACCGAGTACTTC
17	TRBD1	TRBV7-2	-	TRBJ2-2	CASSLLLTGALTGELFF	TGTGCCAGCAGTTTGCTGCTGACAGGGGCATTGACCGGGGAGCTGTTTTTT
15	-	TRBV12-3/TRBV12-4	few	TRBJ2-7	CASSSSTGEGNEQYF	TGTGCCAGCAGTTCCTCGACAGGGGAGGGTAACGAGCAGTACTTC
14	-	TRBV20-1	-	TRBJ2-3	CSARGWKRQDTQYF	TGCAGTGCTAGAGGGTGGAAGCGTCAAGATACGCAGTATTTT
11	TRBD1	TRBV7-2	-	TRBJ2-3	CASSPTGWVYF	TGTGCCAGCAGCCCGACAGGGTGGGTGTATTTT
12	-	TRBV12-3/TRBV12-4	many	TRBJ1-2	CASSLSGLGYTF	TGTGCCAGCAGTTTATCGGGGCTCGGCTACACCTTC
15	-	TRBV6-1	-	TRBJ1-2	CASSRTGQLGGGYTF	TGTGCCAGCAGCAGAACAGGGCAGTTGGGGGGTGGCTACACCTTC
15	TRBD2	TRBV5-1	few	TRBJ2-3	CASRRLAGGQDTQYF	TGCGCCAGCAGAAGACTAGCGGGGGGGCAAGATACGCAGTATTTT
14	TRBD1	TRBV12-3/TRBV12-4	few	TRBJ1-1	CASSRQGMDTEAFF	TGTGCCAGCAGCCGACAGGGAATGGACACTGAAGCTTTCTTT
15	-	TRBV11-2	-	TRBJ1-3	CASSPVSWSGNTIYF	TGTGCCAGCAGCCCCGTTTCATGGTCTGGAAACACCATATATTTT
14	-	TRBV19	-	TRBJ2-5	CASSFGRAKETQYF	TGTGCCAGTAGTTTCGGACGGGCGAAAGAGACCCAGTACTTC
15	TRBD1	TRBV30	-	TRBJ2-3	CAWSGGTGFADTQYF	TGTGCCTGGAGTGGCGGGACAGGGTTTGCAGATACGCAGTATTTT
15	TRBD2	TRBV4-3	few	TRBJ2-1	CASSQQRESYNEQFF	TGCGCCAGCAGCCAGCAGCGGGAATCCTACAATGAGCAGTTCTTC
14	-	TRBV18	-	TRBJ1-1	CASSPTGQAAEAFF	TGTGCCAGCTCACCTACTGGGCAGGCGGCTGAAGCTTTCTTT
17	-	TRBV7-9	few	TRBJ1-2	CASSPSWEAYLNYGYTF	TGTGCCAGCAGCCCTTCGTGGGAAGCATACCTTAACTATGGCTACACCTTC
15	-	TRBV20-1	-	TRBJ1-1	CSAPSQRLVSTEAFF	TGCAGTGCCCCTTCCCAACGGCTGGTCTCCACTGAAGCTTTCTTT
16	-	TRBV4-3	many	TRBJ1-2	CASSQDLRGPIYGYTF	TGCGCCAGCAGCCAAGATCTAAGGGGACCGATCTATGGCTACACCTTC
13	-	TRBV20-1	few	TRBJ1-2	CSARDLGAYGYTF	TGCAGTGCTAGAGATTTGGGGGCTTATGGCTACACCTTC
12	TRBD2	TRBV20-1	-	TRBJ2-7	CSAGTSSPEQYF	TGCAGTGCCGGGACTAGCAGTCCCGAGCAGTACTTC
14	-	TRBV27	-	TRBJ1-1	CASSVRRGGTEAFF	TGTGCCAGCAGTGTACGTCGGGGAGGAACTGAAGCTTTCTTT
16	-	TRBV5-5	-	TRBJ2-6	CASSRQGHRGANVLTF	TGTGCCAGCAGCCGTCAAGGACACAGGGGGGCCAACGTCCTGACTTTC
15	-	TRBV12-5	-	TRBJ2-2	CASGLDIRDTGELFF	TGTGCTAGTGGTTTGGACATAAGGGACACCGGGGAGCTGTTTTTT
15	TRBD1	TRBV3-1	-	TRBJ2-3	CASSLFTGGADTQYF	TGTGCCAGCAGCCTTTTTACAGGGGGCGCAGATACGCAGTATTTT
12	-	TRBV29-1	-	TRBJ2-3	CSVGDGADTQYF	TGCAGCGTCGGGGATGGGGCAGATACGCAGTATTTT
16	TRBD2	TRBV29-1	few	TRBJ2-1	CSVVGLAGGPGNEQFF	TGCAGCGTTGTCGGTCTAGCGGGAGGGCCGGGGAATGAGCAGTTCTTC
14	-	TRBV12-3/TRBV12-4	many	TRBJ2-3	CASSFVGGQDTQYF	TGTGCCAGCAGTTTCGTGGGGGGGCAGGATACGCAGTATTTT
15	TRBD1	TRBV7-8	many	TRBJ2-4	CASSLKTGVGDIQYF	TGTGCCAGCAGCTTGAAGACAGGGGTAGGAGACATTCAGTACTTC
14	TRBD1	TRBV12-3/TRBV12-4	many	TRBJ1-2	CASSLGQGNYGYTF	TGTGCCAGCAGTCTCGGACAGGGAAACTATGGCTACACCTTC
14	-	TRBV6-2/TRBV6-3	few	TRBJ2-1	CASSGRTGYNEQFF	TGTGCCAGCAGTGGACGGACTGGATACAATGAGCAGTTCTTC
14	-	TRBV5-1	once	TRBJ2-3	CASSQTGITDTQYF	TGCGCCAGCAGCCAGACTGGAATTACAGATACGCAGTATTTT
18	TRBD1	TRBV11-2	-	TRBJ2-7	CASSLGLPGQGSSYEQYF	TGTGCCAGCAGCTTAGGTCTACCGGGACAGGGGAGCTCCTACGAGCAGTACTTC
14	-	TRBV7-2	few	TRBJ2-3	CASSFRQSADTQYF	TGTGCCAGCAGCTTTAGACAGTCCGCAGATACGCAGTATTTT
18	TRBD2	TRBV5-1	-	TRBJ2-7	CASTSGLAEGAPSYEQYF	TGCGCCAGCACCTCCGGACTAGCCGAGGGAGCCCCTTCCTACGAGCAGTACTTC
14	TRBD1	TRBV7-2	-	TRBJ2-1	CASSQRLRDRGQFF	TGTGCCAGCAGCCAAAGGTTGAGGGACAGGGGGCAGTTCTTC
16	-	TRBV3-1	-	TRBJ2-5	CASSHFGSGLQETQYF	TGTGCCAGCAGCCATTTCGGGAGCGGGCTTCAAGAGACCCAGTACTTC
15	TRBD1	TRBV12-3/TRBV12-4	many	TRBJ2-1	CASRRQGQIYNEQFF	TGTGCCAGCAGGAGACAGGGCCAAATCTACAATGAGCAGTTCTTC
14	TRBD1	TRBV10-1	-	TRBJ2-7	CARSTWDRAHEQYF	TGCGCCAGATCTACCTGGGACAGGGCCCACGAGCAGTACTTC
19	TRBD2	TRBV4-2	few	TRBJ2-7	CASSQILGLAGGSSYEQYF	TGTGCCAGCAGTCAGATCCTAGGACTAGCGGGGGGGAGCTCCTACGAGCAGTACTTC
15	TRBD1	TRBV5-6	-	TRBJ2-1	CASGTGGSSYNEQFF	TGTGCCAGCGGGACAGGGGGCAGCTCCTACAATGAGCAGTTCTTC
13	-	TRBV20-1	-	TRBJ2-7	CSARSGYSYEQYF	TGCAGTGCTAGGTCAGGATACTCCTACGAGCAGTACTTC
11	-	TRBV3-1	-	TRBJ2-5	CASSQESTQYF	TGTGCCAGCAGCCAAGAAAGTACCCAGTACTTC
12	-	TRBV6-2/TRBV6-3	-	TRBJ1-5	CASRGPDQPQHF	TGTGCCAGCAGGGGCCCGGATCAGCCCCAGCATTTT
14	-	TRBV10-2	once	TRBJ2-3	CASSEGRVVDTQYF	TGCGCCAGCAGTGAGGGAAGGGTGGTAGATACGCAGTATTTT
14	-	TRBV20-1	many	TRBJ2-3	CSASAGASTDTQYF	TGCAGTGCTAGCGCCGGGGCCAGCACAGATACGCAGTATTTT
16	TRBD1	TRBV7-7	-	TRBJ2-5	CASSLGFRGPQETQYF	TGTGCCAGCAGCTTAGGGTTCAGGGGGCCCCAAGAGACCCAGTACTTC
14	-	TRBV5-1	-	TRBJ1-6	CASSGTAGNSPLHF	TGCGCCAGCAGCGGAACAGCGGGAAATTCACCCCTCCACTTT
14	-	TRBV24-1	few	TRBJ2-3	CATSEGARGDTQYF	TGTGCCACCAGTGAAGGTGCCAGGGGAGATACGCAGTATTTT
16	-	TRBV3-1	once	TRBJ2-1	CASSQWGQGETNEQFF	TGTGCCAGCAGCCAATGGGGTCAGGGTGAGACAAATGAGCAGTTCTTC
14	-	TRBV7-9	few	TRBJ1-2	CASSFLQGGGGYTF	TGTGCCAGCAGCTTCCTCCAAGGGGGGGGCGGCTACACCTTC
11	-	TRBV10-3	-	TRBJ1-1	CAIKGESEAFF	TGTGCCATCAAAGGGGAGTCTGAAGCTTTCTTT
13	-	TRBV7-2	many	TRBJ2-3	CASSSRRFDTQYF	TGTGCCAGCAGTTCTCGACGGTTTGATACGCAGTATTTT